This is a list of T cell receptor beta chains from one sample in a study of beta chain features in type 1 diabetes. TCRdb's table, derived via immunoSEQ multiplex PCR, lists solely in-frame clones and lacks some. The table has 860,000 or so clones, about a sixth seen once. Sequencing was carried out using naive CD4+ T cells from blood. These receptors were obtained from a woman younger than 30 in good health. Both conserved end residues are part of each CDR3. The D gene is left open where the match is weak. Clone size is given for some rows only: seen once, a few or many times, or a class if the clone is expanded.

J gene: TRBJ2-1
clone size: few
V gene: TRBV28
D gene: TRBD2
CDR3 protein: CASSGRAYNEQFF
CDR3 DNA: TGTGCCAGTAGCGGGAGGGCCTACAATGAGCAGTTCTTC

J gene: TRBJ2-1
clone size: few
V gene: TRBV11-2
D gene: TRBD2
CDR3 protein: CASSLVRLAGRNEQFF
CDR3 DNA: TGTGCCAGCAGCTTAGTGCGGCTAGCGGGAAGGAATGAGCAGTTCTTC

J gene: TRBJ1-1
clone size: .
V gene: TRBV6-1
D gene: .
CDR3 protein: CASILDSWSRAFF
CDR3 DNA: TGTGCCAGCATCCTCGACTCGTGGTCGAGAGCTTTCTTT

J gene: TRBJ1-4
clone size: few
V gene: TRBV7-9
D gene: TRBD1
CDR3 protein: CASSSRDRGRTNEKLFF
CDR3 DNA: TGTGCCAGCAGCTCCCGGGACAGGGGACGTACTAATGAAAAACTGTTTTTT

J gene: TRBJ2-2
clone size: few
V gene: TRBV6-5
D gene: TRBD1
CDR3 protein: CASSYHRGLELFF
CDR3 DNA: TGTGCCAGCAGTTACCACAGGGGGCTGGAGCTGTTTTTT

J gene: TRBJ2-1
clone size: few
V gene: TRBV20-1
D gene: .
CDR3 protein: CSARDRVGQFF
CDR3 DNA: TGCAGTGCTAGAGACAGGGTCGGGCAGTTCTTC

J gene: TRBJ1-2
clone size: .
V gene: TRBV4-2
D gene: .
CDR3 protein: CASSQGVGALYGYTF
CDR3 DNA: TGTGCCAGCAGCCAAGGGGTGGGGGCGCTCTATGGCTACACCTTC

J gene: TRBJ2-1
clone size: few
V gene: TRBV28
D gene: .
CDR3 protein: CASSLGSAGNYNEQFF
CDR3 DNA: TGTGCCAGCAGTTTAGGGTCGGCGGGAAACTACAATGAGCAGTTCTTC

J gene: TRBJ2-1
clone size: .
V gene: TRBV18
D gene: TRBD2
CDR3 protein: CASSPLLISGSSYNEQFF
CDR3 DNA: TGTGCCAGCTCACCCTTGTTAATAAGCGGGAGCTCCTACAATGAGCAGTTCTTC

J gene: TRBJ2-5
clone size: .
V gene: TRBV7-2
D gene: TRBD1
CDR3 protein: CASSARTGRPKSAQYF
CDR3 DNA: TGTGCCAGCAGCGCCCGGACAGGACGGCCCAAGTCGGCCCAGTACTTC

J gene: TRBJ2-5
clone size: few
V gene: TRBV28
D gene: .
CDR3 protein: CASSLWVLETQYF
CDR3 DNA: TGTGCCAGCAGTTTATGGGTCCTAGAGACCCAGTACTTC

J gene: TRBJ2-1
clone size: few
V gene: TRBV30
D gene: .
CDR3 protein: CAWSVGGIGRILEPSSYNEQFF
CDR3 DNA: TGTGCCTGGAGTGTAGGGGGGATAGGAAGGATACTGGAACCGAGCTCCTACAATGAGCAGTTCTTC

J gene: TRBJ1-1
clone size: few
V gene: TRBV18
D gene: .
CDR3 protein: CASSPLPPGEGAFF
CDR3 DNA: TGTGCCAGCTCACCCCTCCCACCGGGAGAGGGAGCTTTCTTT

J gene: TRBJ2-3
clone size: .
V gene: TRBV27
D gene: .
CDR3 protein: CASSLPPGQPFTDTQYF
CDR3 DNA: TGTGCCAGCAGTTTACCCCCGGGACAACCATTCACAGATACGCAGTATTTT

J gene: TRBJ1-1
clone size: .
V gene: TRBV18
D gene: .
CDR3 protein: CASSQGESTEAFF
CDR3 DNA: TGTGCCAGCTCACAGGGGGAAAGCACTGAAGCTTTCTTT

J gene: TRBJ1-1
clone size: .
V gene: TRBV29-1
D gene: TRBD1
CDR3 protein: CSVTTGGLEGSEAFF
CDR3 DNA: TGCAGCGTTACTACAGGGGGCCTCGAGGGTTCTGAAGCTTTCTTT

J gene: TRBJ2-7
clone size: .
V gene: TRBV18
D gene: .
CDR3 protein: CASSPGEDSYEQYF
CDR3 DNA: TGTGCCAGCTCACCGGGCGAGGACTCCTACGAGCAGTACTTC

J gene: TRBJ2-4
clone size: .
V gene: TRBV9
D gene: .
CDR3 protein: CASTPQPRGAYLSVAKGIQYF
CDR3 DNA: TGTGCCAGCACCCCCCAGCCACGGGGCGCTTACCTCTCGGTAGCCAAGGGCATTCAGTACTTC

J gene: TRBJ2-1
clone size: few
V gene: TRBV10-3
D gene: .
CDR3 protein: CAISVGLEDEQFF
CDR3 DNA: TGTGCCATCAGTGTGGGCCTAGAGGATGAGCAGTTCTTC

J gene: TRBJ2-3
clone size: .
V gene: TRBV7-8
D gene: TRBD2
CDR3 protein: CASSRSGRRTDTQYF
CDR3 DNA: TGTGCCAGCAGCCGAAGCGGGAGGAGGACAGATACGCAGTATTTT

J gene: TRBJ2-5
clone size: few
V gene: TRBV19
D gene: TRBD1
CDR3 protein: CASNPRTGETQYF
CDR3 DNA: TGTGCCAGTAACCCGAGGACAGGCGAGACCCAGTACTTC

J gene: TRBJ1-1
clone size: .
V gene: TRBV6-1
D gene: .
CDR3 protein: CASSIGQQNTEAFF
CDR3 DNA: TGTGCCAGCTCGATTGGACAGCAAAACACTGAAGCTTTCTTT

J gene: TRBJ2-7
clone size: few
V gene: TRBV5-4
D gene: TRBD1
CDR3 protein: CASSPGQGAREQYF
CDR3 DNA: TGTGCCAGCAGCCCGGGACAGGGGGCACGCGAGCAGTACTTC

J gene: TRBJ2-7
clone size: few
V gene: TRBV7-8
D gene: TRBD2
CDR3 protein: CASSSGLAGSYEQYF
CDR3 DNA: TGTGCCAGCAGCTCGGGACTAGCGGGATCCTACGAGCAGTACTTC

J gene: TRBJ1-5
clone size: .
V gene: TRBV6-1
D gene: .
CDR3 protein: CASSGDRNQPQHF
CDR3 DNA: TGTGCCAGCAGCGGCGACAGGAATCAGCCCCAGCATTTT

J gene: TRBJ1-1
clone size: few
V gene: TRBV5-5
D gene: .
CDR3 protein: CASSPPRGNTEAFF
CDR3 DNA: TGTGCCAGCAGCCCCCCCCGAGGGAACACTGAAGCTTTCTTT

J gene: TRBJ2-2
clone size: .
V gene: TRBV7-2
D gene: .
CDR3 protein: CASSHREKRELFF
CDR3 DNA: TGTGCCAGCAGCCACAGGGAAAAGAGGGAGCTGTTTTTT

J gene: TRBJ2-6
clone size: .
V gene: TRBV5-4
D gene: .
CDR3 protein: CASSLGSPGANVLTF
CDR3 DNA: TGTGCCAGCAGCTTGGGTTCCCCTGGGGCCAACGTCCTGACTTTC

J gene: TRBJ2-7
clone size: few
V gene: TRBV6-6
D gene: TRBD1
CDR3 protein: CASRNDRGTYEQYF
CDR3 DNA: TGTGCCAGCAGAAACGACAGGGGAACCTACGAGCAGTACTTC

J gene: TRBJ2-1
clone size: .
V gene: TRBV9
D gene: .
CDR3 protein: CASSVVGASDEQFF
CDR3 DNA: TGTGCCAGCAGCGTAGTGGGGGCGTCCGATGAGCAGTTCTTC

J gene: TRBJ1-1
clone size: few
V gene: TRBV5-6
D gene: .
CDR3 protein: CASSFRYTEAFF
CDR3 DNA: TGTGCCAGCAGCTTTAGATACACTGAAGCTTTCTTT

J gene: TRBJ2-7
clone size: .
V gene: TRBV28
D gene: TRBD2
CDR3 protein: CASSSGLAGLYEQYF
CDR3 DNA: TGTGCCAGCAGTTCTGGGCTAGCGGGGCTCTACGAGCAGTACTTC

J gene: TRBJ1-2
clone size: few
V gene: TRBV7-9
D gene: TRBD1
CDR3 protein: CASSFGTGGAYGYTF
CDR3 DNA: TGTGCCAGCAGCTTTGGGACAGGGGGTGCCTATGGCTACACCTTC

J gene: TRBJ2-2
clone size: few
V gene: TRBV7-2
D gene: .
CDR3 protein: CAIRFHTGELFF
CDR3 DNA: TGTGCCATCAGGTTTCACACCGGGGAGCTGTTTTTT

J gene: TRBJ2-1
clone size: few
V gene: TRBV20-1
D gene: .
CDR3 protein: CSAADYGEQFF
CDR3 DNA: TGCAGTGCTGCGGACTATGGGGAGCAGTTCTTC

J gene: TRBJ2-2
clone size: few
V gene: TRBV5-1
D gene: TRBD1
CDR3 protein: CASSPGGGTGELFF
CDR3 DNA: TGCGCCAGCAGCCCAGGGGGCGGAACCGGGGAGCTGTTTTTT

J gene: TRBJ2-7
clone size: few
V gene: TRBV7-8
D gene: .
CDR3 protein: CASRLSGGSDYEQYF
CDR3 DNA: TGTGCCAGCAGGCTATCAGGGGGGTCGGACTACGAGCAGTACTTC

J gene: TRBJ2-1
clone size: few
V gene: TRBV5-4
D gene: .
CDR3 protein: CASSLRNSYNEQFF
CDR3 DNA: TGTGCCAGCAGCTTGCGCAACTCCTACAATGAGCAGTTCTTC

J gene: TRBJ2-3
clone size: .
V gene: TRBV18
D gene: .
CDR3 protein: CASSPRPANTDTQYF
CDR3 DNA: TGTGCCAGCTCACCTCGTCCAGCGAACACAGATACGCAGTATTTT

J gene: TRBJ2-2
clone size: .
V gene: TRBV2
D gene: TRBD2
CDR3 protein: CASSEGPGGSAGELFF
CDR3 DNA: TGTGCCAGCAGTGAAGGCCCTGGCGGGAGCGCCGGGGAGCTGTTTTTT

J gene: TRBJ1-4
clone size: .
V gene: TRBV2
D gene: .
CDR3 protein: CASSDLRRTNEKLFF
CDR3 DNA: TGTGCCAGCAGTGATCTAAGGCGCACTAATGAAAAACTGTTTTTT

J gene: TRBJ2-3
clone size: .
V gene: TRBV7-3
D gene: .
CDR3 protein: CASGRSGSGADTQYF
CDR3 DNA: TGTGCCAGCGGAAGGAGCGGGTCGGGGGCAGATACGCAGTATTTT

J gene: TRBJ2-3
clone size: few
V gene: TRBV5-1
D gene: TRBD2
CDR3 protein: CASSTSGRRTDTQYF
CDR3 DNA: TGCGCCAGCAGCACTAGCGGGAGGCGCACAGATACGCAGTATTTT

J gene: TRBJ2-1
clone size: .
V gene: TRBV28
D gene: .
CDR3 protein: CASSPGTYQGEQFF
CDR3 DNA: TGTGCCAGCAGTCCCGGGACCTATCAGGGTGAGCAGTTCTTC

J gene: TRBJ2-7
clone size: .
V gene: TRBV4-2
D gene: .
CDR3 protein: CASSQFTGSYEQYF
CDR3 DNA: TGTGCCAGCAGCCAATTTACCGGAAGCTACGAGCAGTACTTC

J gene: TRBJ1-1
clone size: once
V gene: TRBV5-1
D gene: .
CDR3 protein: CACSLGGEGAFF
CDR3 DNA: TGCGCCTGCAGCTTGGGCGGGGAGGGAGCTTTCTTT

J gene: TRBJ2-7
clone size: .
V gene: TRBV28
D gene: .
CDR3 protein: CASSSLGDHSYEQYF
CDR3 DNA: TGTGCCAGCAGTTCGCTAGGGGACCACTCCTACGAGCAGTACTTC

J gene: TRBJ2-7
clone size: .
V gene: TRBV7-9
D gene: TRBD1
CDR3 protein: CASSFGTGPYEQYF
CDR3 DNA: TGTGCCAGCAGCTTCGGGACAGGACCCTACGAGCAGTACTTC

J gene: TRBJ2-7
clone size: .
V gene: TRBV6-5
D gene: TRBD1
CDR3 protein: CASSYSGTGLYEQYF
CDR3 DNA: TGTGCCAGCAGTTACTCAGGGACAGGGCTGTACGAGCAGTACTTC

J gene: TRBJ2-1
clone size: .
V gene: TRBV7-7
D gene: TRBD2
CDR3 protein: CASSSIGTSGSNEQFF
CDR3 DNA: TGTGCTAGCAGCTCGATTGGGACTAGCGGGAGTAATGAGCAGTTCTTC

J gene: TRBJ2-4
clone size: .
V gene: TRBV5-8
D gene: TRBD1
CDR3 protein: CASNTGQPKNIQYF
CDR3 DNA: TGTGCCAGCAACACGGGACAGCCGAAAAACATTCAGTACTTC

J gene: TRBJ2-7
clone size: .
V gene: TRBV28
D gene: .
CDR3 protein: CASSSDRIPSYEQYF
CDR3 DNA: TGTGCCAGCAGCTCTGACAGGATACCATCCTACGAGCAGTACTTC

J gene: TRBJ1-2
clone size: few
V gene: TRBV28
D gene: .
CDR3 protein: CASSLMEYGYTF
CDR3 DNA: TGTGCCAGCAGCCTTATGGAATATGGCTACACCTTC

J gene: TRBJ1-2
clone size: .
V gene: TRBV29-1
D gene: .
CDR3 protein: CSVVGSNYGYTF
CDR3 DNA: TGCAGCGTTGTTGGGTCTAACTATGGCTACACCTTC

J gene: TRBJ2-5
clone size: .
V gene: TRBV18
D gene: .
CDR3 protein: CASSPPSIKETQYF
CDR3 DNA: TGTGCCAGCTCACCACCGTCCATAAAAGAGACCCAGTACTTC

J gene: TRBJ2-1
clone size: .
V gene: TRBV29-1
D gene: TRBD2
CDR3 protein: CSVEAGGGVNEQFF
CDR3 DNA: TGCAGCGTTGAGGCGGGAGGTGGTGTAAATGAGCAGTTCTTC

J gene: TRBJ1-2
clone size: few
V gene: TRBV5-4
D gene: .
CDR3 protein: CASSLGQRANYGYTF
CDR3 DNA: TGTGCCAGCAGCTTGGGACAGAGGGCTAACTATGGCTACACCTTC

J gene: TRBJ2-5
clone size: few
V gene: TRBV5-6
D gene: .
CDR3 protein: CASSSRSFRGMETQYF
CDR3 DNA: TGTGCCAGCAGCTCCCGAAGTTTCCGGGGGATGGAGACCCAGTACTTC

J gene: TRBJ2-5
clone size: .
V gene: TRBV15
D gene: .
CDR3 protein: CATSRVLGETQYF
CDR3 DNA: TGTGCCACCAGCAGAGTCTTAGGAGAGACCCAGTACTTC